Each of the 18 T cell receptor beta chains below was sequenced from the same sample in a study of monozygotic twins with inflammatory bowel disease (dated by TCRdb to 2018 to 2020). Library construction relied on 5' RACE. The sample was run on an Illumina HiSeq 2500. The reads went through TCRdb reprocessing, and each CDR3 protein sequence gets one entry with no DNA. The sample table gives approximately 110,000 distinct CDR3 sequences. Of the sample, around 12% falls within the top ten clones. The specimen sequenced was blood. The receptors shown here come from a human donor with ulcerative colitis or Crohn's disease, or a healthy co-twin of an affected twin (not recorded which).

V usage is TRBV7-2 and J usage is TRBJ2-2. The germline gives CDR1 SGHTA, CDR2 FQGNSA. The CDR3 contains 13 residues. This chain's CDR3 is CASSPFLTGELFF.

This chain links TRBV3-1 with TRBJ1-4; TCRdb proposes TRBD1, but this gene call is untestable without DNA. The germline V gene has CDR1 LGHDT and CDR2 YNNKEL (reference sequence). This CDR3 has 14 residues. Here the CDR3 reads CASSHRDRDEKLFF.

V and J are TRBV20-1 and TRBJ1-2. The germline gives CDR1 DFQATT, CDR2 SNEGSKA (reference sequence). CDR3 length: 15 amino acids. Here the CDR3 reads CSARAPRLANYGYTF.

The chain is built from TRBV5-1 and TRBJ1-1; TCRdb calls TRBD1, which cannot be checked without DNA. This CDR3 has 14 residues. Germline values: CDR1 SGHRS, CDR2 YFSETQ. Here the CDR3 reads CASSMEGGRTEAFF. Full variable domain (remainder filled in from reference TRBV5-1 and TRBJ1-1): KAGVTQTPRYLIKTRGQQVTLSCSPISGHRSVSWYQQTPGQGLQFLFEYFSETQRNKGNFPGRFSGRQFSNSRSEMNVSTLELGDSALYLCASSMEGGRTEAFFGQGTRLTVV.

The rearrangement joins TRBV19 to TRBJ2-4; TCRdb's assignment of TRBD1 cannot be checked, as there is no DNA. The CDR3 spans 17 residues. CDR1 LNHDA and CDR2 SQIVND come from the germline V gene (reference sequence). The CDR3 loop reads CASSTKRGVSAKNMQYF. Supplemented by reference TRBV19 and TRBJ2-4, the full variable domain reads DGGITQSPKYLFRKEGQNVTLSCEQNLNHDAMYWYRQDPGQGLRLIYYSQIVNDFQKGDIAEGYSVSREKKESFPLTVTSAQKNPTAFYLCASSTKRGVSAKNMQYFGAGTRLSVL.

The CDR3: CASSFAGGAEKLFF. The chain recombines TRBV12-3 or TRBV12-4 with TRBJ1-4; TCRdb calls TRBD1, which cannot be checked without DNA. This CDR3 spans 14 amino acids.

The chain carries TRBV15 and TRBJ2-7; the D call of TRBD1 rests on TCRdb alone, since no DNA is present to check it. CDR1 and CDR2 (germline): LNHNV, YYDKDF (reference sequence). The CDR3 spans 15 residues. CDR3 loop: CATSRTGTLAYEQYF.

The rearrangement links TRBV12-3 or TRBV12-4 to TRBJ2-2. CDR3 length equals 13 residues. CDR3 loop: CASSFNPTGELFF.

The chain couples TRBV3-1 to TRBJ2-5. CDR3 length: 13 residues. Germline V lookup: CDR1 LGHDT, CDR2 YNNKEL (reference sequence). CDR3 protein: CASSQDREETQYF.

The V and J genes are TRBV9 and TRBJ2-7; with no DNA, the TCRdb D assignment of TRBD2 cannot be verified. Per the germline V gene, CDR1 is SGDLS and CDR2 is YYNGEE. This CDR3 contains 15 residues. The chain's CDR3 is CASSVEGGPPYEQYF.

This sequence joins TRBV7-3 and TRBJ2-2; TCRdb designates TRBD1, a call that cannot be tested without DNA. This CDR3 has 14 amino acids. CDR1 is SGHTA, CDR2 FQGTGA, per germline. CDR3 in amino acids: CASTIGTPTGELFF.

The chain joins TRBV7-9 to TRBJ2-2; TCRdb calls TRBD1, which cannot be checked without DNA. Germline CDR1 and CDR2: SEHNR and FQNEAQ (reference sequence). The CDR3 spans 17 residues. CDR3 loop: CASSLGPGGARTGELFF. Complete variable domain (other parts from reference TRBV7-9 and TRBJ2-2): DTGVSQNPRHKITKRGQNVTFRCDPISEHNRLYWYRQTLGQGPEFLTYFQNEAQLEKSRLLSDRFSAERPKGSFSTLEIQRTEQGDSAMYLCASSLGPGGARTGELFFGEGSRLTVL.

The chain links TRBV4-3 to TRBJ1-5. The CDR3 contains 15 residues. CDR1 is LGHNA and CDR2 is YSLEER in the germline V gene. The CDR3 here is CASSPSSYGNQPQHF.

J is TRBJ1-2 and V is TRBV28; lacking DNA, the TRBD1 call made by TCRdb goes unchecked. Looked up from germline, CDR1 is MDHEN and CDR2 is SYDVKM. The CDR3 extends over 14 amino acids. The CDR3 spells CASSLARGSYGYTF.

The gene calls are TRBV6-2 or TRBV6-3 and TRBJ2-7; TCRdb's D gene call, TRBD2, goes unchecked for lack of DNA. CDR1 is MNHEY and CDR2 is SVGEGT in the germline V gene. The CDR3 contains 15 residues. Here the CDR3 reads CASSYRSGRAREQYF.

The CDR3 sequence is CASTPVPGTTKNIQYF. V is TRBV28 and J is TRBJ2-4; the D call from TCRdb, TRBD1, cannot be confirmed without DNA. The CDR3 runs 16 residues. Germline CDR1 MDHEN, CDR2 SYDVKM. Full variable domain (remainder filled in from reference TRBV28 and TRBJ2-4): DVKVTQSSRYLVKRTGEKVFLECVQDMDHENMFWYRQDPGLGLRLIYFSYDVKMKEKGDIPEGYSVSREKKERFSLILESASTNQTSMYLCASTPVPGTTKNIQYFGAGTRLSVL.

The chain has TRBV5-1 and TRBJ2-1; the D call of TRBD1 rests on TCRdb alone, since no DNA is present to check it. The CDR3 covers 16 residues. Germline-derived CDR1 and CDR2 are SGHRS and YFSETQ. CDR3 loop: CASSLAGAGGYNEQFF.

The chain combines TRBV5-4 with TRBJ2-3; the D gene TCRdb calls, TRBD2, cannot be checked with no DNA. The CDR3 length is 16 residues. From germline, CDR1 is SGHNT and CDR2 YYREEE (reference sequence). Here the CDR3 reads CASSPRLAGGTDTQYF.